These T cell receptor beta chains were read from a single sample in a study of cytomegalovirus exposure and HLA in healthy donors. Here immunoSEQ multiplex PCR was the method, and the copy in TCRdb shows in-frame clones only, minus some. The table includes tens of thousands of clones, approximately 57% detected once. Material for sequencing was PBMCs. The receptors derive from a woman aged 25 to 39 in good health and CMV-seronegative. CDR3s include the opening cysteine and the closing phenylalanine or tryptophan.

TRBV29-1,TRBJ2-2,CSVTGRSGELFF
TRBV19,TRBJ2-6,CASKPGLASNVLTF
TRBV10-3,TRBJ1-5,CAMGAINQPQHF
TRBV11-2,TRBJ1-1,CASSFSGSMNTEAFF
TRBV7-6,TRBJ1-3,CASSVTGKSLGNTIYF
TRBV6-5,TRBJ1-2,CASSYSPVANYGYTF
TRBV9,TRBJ2-5,CASSVGRVGETQYF
TRBV9,TRBJ2-1,CASSVGGGIVNEQFF
TRBV10-3,TRBJ1-5,CAIRISTDQPQHF
TRBV6-6,TRBJ2-1,CASSYPPRGRHNEQFF
TRBV4-1,TRBJ1-3,CASSQGDGVGTGFSGNTIYF
TRBV9,TRBJ2-3,CASSVASSDTQYF
TRBV5-1,TRBJ1-2,CASSLGGTDVYGYTF
TRBV2,TRBJ2-3,CASNLDTGLSTDTQYF
TRBV5-4,TRBJ1-2,CASSGKTGGLGGYTF
TRBV5-1,TRBJ2-1,CASSPTQGNYNEQFF
TRBV19,TRBJ1-5,CASSIVKGEPQHF
TRBV29-1,TRBJ2-7,CSAENRYF
TRBV2,TRBJ2-2,CASSGSGQGTGELFF
TRBV5-4,TRBJ1-5,CASSLDRRNQPQHF
TRBV18,TRBJ1-1,CASSPPRQTNTEAFF
TRBV7-9,TRBJ2-7,CASRAGGYEQYF
TRBV5-1,TRBJ2-7,CASRLAGLTYEQYF
TRBV11-2,TRBJ1-6,CASSALRGGGQNSPLHF
TRBV5-4,TRBJ2-2,CASSFQSGRARGTGELFF
TRBV5-1,TRBJ2-6,CASSLVSLSGANVLTF
TRBV28,TRBJ1-2,CASIGGALAYGYTF
TRBV25-1,TRBJ2-1,CASRPTFGTGFNEQFF
TRBV29-1,TRBJ1-1,CSGTRAPVAEAFF
TRBV28,TRBJ2-1,CASSLPLAGGDHEQFF
TRBV10-3,TRBJ1-2,CASTFNGDYGYTF
TRBV6-6,TRBJ2-7,CASSYASYEQYF
TRBV6-5,TRBJ2-6,CASSWVAASGANVLTF
TRBV7-9,TRBJ1-4,CASSSPQGYEKLFF
TRBV2,TRBJ1-1,CARSAWLNTEAFF
TRBV14,TRBJ1-1,CASSPRQGGTEAFF
TRBV29-1,TRBJ1-1,CSVEDDRVIEAFF
TRBV19,TRBJ1-5,CASSMSGSNQPQHF
TRBV11-2,TRBJ1-2,CASSLAGYGYTF
TRBV18,TRBJ1-5,CASSPSTGNQPQHF
TRBV4-2,TRBJ2-7,CASSQEESRGEEQYF
TRBV10-1,TRBJ2-3,CASSDRGGQGLDTQYF
TRBV5-1,TRBJ2-1,CASRSTGGWDNEQFF
TRBV9,TRBJ1-2,CASSPSLIGTAIYGYTF
TRBV5-4,TRBJ2-1,CASSLDIAGTGRNEQFF
TRBV29-1,TRBJ2-1,CSVGSLAGGTYNEQFF
TRBV4-2,TRBJ1-2,CASSLGQGDGYTF
TRBV4-2,TRBJ2-1,CASSPALAGPNNEQFF